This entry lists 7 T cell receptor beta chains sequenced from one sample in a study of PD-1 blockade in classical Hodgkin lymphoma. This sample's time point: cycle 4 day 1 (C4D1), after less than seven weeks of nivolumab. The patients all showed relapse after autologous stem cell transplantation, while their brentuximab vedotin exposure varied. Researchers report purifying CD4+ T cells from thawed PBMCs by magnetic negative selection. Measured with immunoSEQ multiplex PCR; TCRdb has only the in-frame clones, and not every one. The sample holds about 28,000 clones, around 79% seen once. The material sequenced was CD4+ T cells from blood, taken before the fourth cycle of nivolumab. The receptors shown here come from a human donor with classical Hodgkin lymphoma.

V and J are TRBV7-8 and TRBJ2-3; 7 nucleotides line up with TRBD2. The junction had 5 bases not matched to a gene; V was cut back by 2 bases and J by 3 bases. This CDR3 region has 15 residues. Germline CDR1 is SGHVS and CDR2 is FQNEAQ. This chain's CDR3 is CASSLMRGMTDTQYF. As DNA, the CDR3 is TGTGCCAGCAGCTTAATGCGGGGGATGACAGATACGCAGTATTTT.

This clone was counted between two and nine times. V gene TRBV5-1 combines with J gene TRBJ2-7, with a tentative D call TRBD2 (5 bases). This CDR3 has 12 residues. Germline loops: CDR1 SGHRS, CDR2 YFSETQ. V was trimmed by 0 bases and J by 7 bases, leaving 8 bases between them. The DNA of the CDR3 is TGCGCCAGCAGCTTGGCCGGGGAAGAGCAGTACTTC. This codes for CASSLAGEEQYF.

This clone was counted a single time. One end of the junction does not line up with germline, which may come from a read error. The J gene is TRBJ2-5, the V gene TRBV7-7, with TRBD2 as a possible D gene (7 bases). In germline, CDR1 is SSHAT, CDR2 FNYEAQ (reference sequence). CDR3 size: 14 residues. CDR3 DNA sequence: TGTGCTAGCAGCTCGCGGGGGCGCCAAGAGACCCAGTACTTC. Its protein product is CASSSRGRQETQYF.

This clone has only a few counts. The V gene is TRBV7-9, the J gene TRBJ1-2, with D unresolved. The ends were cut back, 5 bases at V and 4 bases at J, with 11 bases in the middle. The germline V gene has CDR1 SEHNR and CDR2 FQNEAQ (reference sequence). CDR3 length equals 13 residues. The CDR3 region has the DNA TGTGCCAGCAGCACGGGCCCAGGCTATGGCTACACCTTC. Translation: CASSTGPGYGYTF.

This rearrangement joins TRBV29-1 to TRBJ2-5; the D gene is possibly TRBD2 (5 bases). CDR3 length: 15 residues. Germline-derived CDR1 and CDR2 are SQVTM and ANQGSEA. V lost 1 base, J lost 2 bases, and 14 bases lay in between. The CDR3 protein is CSVEGTDFGQETQYF. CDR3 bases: TGCAGCGTTGAAGGGACGGACTTTGGTCAAGAGACCCAGTACTTC.

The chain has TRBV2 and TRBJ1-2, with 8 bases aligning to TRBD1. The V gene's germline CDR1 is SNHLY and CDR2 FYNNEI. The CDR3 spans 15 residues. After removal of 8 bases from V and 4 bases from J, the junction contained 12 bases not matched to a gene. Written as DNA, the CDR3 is TGTGCCAGCGGGATGACAGGGGAGAGCCTCTATGGCTACACCTTC. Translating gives CASGMTGESLYGYTF.

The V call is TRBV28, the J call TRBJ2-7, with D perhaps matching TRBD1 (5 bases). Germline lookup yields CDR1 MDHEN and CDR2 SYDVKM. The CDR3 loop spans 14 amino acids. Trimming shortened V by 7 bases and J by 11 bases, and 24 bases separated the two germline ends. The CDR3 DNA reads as TGTGCCAGCATCTCCTCATCGATAGGGGCGACTGAGTACTTC. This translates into CASISSSIGATEYF.